The rows below give T cell receptor beta chains drawn from one sample of a study of blood T cell repertoires in COVID-19. TCRdb keeps only in-frame clones here, not all; method: immunoSEQ multiplex PCR. The profile shows approximately 220,000 clones, 83% of them singletons. The sequencing input was PBMCs or T cells enriched from blood (not recorded which). Receptor source: a woman aged 40 to 50 who had been exposed to COVID-19. The CDR3 runs from the conserved cysteine through the conserved F or W. A D gene is named only where the DNA matches it firmly. For some rows the clone size is stated as once, few or many, or as a class when expanded; others skip it.

d_gene	v_gene	abundance	j_gene	CDR3nt	CDR3aa
-	TRBV28	few	TRBJ1-5	TGTGCCAGCAGTATTTCCCAGGGAATAGGATCAATCAATCAGCCCCAGCATTTT	CASSISQGIGSINQPQHF
TRBD2	TRBV2	once	TRBJ2-1	TGTGCCAGCAGTGGACTAGCGAGGTCCTACAATGAGCAGTTCTTC	CASSGLARSYNEQFF
-	TRBV9	-	TRBJ2-2	TGTGCCAGCAGGGGGGGTTCGGGCACCGGGGAGCTGTTTTTT	CASRGGSGTGELFF
-	TRBV24-1	-	TRBJ1-1	TGTGCCACCAGTGATTCAGGGAGGGGGAACACTGAAGCTTTCTTT	CATSDSGRGNTEAFF
-	TRBV6-2/TRBV6-3	-	TRBJ1-3	TGTGCCAGCAGCACCTTTACAGGGTCTGGAAACACCATATATTTT	CASSTFTGSGNTIYF
TRBD1	TRBV4-3	-	TRBJ1-2	TGCGCCAGCAGTGGCACCGGGACAGGGGACTATGGCTACACCTTC	CASSGTGTGDYGYTF
-	TRBV4-1	-	TRBJ1-5	TGCGCCAGCAGCCAAGATCTCAGGAGCAATCAGCCCCAGCATTTT	CASSQDLRSNQPQHF
-	TRBV19	-	TRBJ1-1	TGTGCCAGTAGTATGGAGGGCTGGACTGAAGCTTTCTTT	CASSMEGWTEAFF
TRBD2	TRBV7-6	-	TRBJ2-7	TGTGCCAGCAGCACCTCCGGGACTAGCTCCTACGAGCAGTACTTC	CASSTSGTSSYEQYF
TRBD1	TRBV7-9	once	TRBJ1-2	TGTGCCAGCAGCCCCGAAGGACAGGGCAACTATGGCTACACCTTC	CASSPEGQGNYGYTF
-	TRBV11-2	-	TRBJ1-2	TGTGCCAGCAGCCCGGGGGGTGGAGGGGGCTACACCTTC	CASSPGGGGGYTF
-	TRBV7-9	-	TRBJ2-3	TGTGCCAGCAGCCGACAGCAACAAGATACGCAGTATTTT	CASSRQQQDTQYF
-	TRBV27	-	TRBJ2-5	TGTGCCAGCGCCCGGCAGGGGAATTGGGAGACCCAGTACTTC	CASARQGNWETQYF
TRBD1	TRBV15	-	TRBJ2-1	TGTGCCACCAGCAGAGATCCTGGACAGGGAAATGAGCAGTTCTTC	CATSRDPGQGNEQFF
-	TRBV12-3/TRBV12-4	-	TRBJ1-4	TGTGCCAGCAGTTTCGGGGTGCGAAAACTGTTTTTT	CASSFGVRKLFF
-	TRBV11-2	-	TRBJ1-1	TGTGCCAGCAGCCCAATCAGGGGTATCACTGAAGCTTTCTTT	CASSPIRGITEAFF